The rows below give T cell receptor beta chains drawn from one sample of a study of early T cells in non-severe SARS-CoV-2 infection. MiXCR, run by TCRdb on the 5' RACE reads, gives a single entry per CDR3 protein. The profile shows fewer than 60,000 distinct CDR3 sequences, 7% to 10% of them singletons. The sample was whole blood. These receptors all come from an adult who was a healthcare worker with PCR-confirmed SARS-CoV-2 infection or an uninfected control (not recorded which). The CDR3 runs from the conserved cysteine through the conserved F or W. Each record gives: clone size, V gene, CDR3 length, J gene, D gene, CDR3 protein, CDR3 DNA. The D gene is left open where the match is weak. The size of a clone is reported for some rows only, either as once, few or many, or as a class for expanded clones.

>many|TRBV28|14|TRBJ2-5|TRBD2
CASSSGGRRETQYF
TGTGCCAGCAGTAGCGGGGGGAGGAGAGAGACCCAGTACTTC
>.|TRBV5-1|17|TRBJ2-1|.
CASSLASTGSSYNEQFF
TGCGCCAGCAGCTTGGCGTCAACGGGCTCATCATACAATGAGCAGTTCTTC
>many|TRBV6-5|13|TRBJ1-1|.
CASSFLMNTEAFF
TGTGCCAGCAGTTTCCTCATGAACACTGAAGCTTTCTTT
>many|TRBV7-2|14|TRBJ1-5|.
CASSLDRSNQPQHF
TGTGCCAGCAGCTTAGATAGAAGCAATCAGCCCCAGCATTTT
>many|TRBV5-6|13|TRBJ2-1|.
CASSFDEMNEQFF
TGTGCCAGCAGCTTCGACGAGATGAATGAGCAGTTCTTC
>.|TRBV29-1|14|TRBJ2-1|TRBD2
CSADWGTSGSQQFF
TGCAGCGCTGACTGGGGGACTAGCGGGAGTCAGCAGTTCTTC
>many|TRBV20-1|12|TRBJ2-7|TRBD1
CSAGQEIYEQYF
TGCAGTGCCGGACAGGAGATCTACGAGCAGTACTTC
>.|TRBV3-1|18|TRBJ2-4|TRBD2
CASSQGLATQAGKNIQYF
TGTGCCAGCAGCCAGGGACTAGCGACTCAGGCAGGCAAAAACATTCAGTACTTC
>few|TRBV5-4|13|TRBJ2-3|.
CASSFTPENTQYF
TGTGCCAGCAGCTTCACGCCTGAGAATACGCAGTATTTT
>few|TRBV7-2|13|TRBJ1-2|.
CASSLRGGYGYTF
TGTGCCAGCAGCTTGAGAGGAGGCTATGGCTACACCTTC
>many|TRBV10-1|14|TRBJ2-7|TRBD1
CASSVAGTAYEQYF
TGCGCCAGCAGTGTAGCCGGGACAGCATACGAGCAGTACTTC
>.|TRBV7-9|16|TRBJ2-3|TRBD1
CASSFGGQPSTDTQYF
TGTGCCAGCAGCTTTGGGGGACAGCCAAGCACAGATACGCAGTATTTT
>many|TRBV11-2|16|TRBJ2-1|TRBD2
CASSSHGGDSYNEQFF
TGTGCCAGCAGCTCTCATGGGGGGGACTCCTACAATGAGCAGTTCTTC
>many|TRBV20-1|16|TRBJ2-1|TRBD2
CSARAAELAAGNEQFF
TGCAGTGCTAGAGCTGCCGAGCTAGCGGCGGGCAATGAGCAGTTCTTC
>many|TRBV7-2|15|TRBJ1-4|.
CASSQQVATNEKLFF
TGTGCCAGCAGTCAGCAGGTTGCAACTAATGAAAAACTGTTTTTT
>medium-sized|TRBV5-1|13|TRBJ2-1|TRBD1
CASSLGQGNEQFF
TGTGCCAGCAGCCTAGGACAGGGGAATGAGCAGTTCTTC
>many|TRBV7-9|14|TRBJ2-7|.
CASSPGGGMNEQYF
TGTGCCAGCAGCCCCGGAGGGGGGATGAACGAGCAGTACTTC
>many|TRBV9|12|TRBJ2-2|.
CASSVITGELFF
TGTGCCAGCAGCGTGATCACCGGGGAGCTGTTTTTT
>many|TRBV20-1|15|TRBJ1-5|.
CSARDDWRGNQPQHF
TGCAGTGCTAGAGATGATTGGAGGGGTAACCAGCCCCAGCATTTT
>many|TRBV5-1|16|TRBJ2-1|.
CASSSAPGAGGDEQFF
TGCGCCAGCAGCTCCGCCCCCGGGGCTGGGGGCGATGAGCAGTTCTTC
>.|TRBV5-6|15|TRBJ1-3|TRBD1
CASSQDRGFGNTIYF
TGTGCCAGCAGCCAAGACAGGGGTTTTGGGAACACCATATATTTT
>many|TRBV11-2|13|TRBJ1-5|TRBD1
CASSWDRNQPQHF
TGTGCCAGCAGCTGGGACAGGAATCAGCCCCAGCATTTT
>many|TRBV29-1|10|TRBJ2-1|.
CSASRDEQFF
TGCAGCGCCAGCCGTGATGAGCAGTTCTTC
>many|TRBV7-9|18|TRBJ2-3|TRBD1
CASSNPETGDISTDTQYF
TGTGCCAGCAGCAACCCGGAAACAGGGGATATTAGCACAGATACGCAGTATTTT
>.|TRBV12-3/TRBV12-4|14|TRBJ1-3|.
CASSSGRTGNTIYF
TGTGCCAGCAGTTCGGGCAGAACAGGAAACACCATATATTTT
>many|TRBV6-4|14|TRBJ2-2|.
CASTPRGITGELFF
TGTGCCAGCACCCCCCGAGGAATCACCGGGGAGCTGTTTTTT
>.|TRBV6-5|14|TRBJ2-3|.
CASSYPTPRDTQYF
TGTGCCAGCAGTTACCCCACACCCCGAGATACGCAGTATTTT
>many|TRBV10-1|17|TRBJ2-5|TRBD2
CASSERSGRAFLETQYF
TGCGCCAGCAGTGAGCGAAGCGGGAGGGCCTTCTTGGAGACCCAGTACTTC
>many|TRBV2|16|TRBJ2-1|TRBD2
CASSATLAGGYNEQFF
TGTGCCAGCAGTGCGACCTTAGCGGGGGGGTACAATGAGCAGTTCTTC